What follows are 31 T cell receptor beta chains derived from one specimen sequenced in a study of Graves' ophthalmopathy and Graves' hyperthyroidism. Amplification of the TCR beta CDR3 regions used RNA transcripts (as template). After a first-round RT-PCR with HTBI primers, a second-round multiplex PCR was run. TCRdb analysed the multiplex PCR reads with MiXCR anew, one entry per CDR3 protein. Altogether approximately 160,000 distinct CDR3 sequences are present, 39% being singletons, with the ten largest covering roughly 9%. The sequenced material came from peripheral blood. These receptors were obtained from a man younger than 40 with Graves' ophthalmopathy.

There are many counts of this clonotype. The chain employs TRBV20-1 and TRBJ2-7, with D maybe TRBD2 (5 bases). From germline, CDR1 is DFQATT and CDR2 SNEGSKA (reference sequence). CDR3 length equals 15 residues. With 0 bases removed from V and 2 bases from J, the gap between germline ends came to 14 bases. The CDR3 coding sequence is TGCAGTGCTAGAGATCGAGGGAGCTGGACCTACGAGCAGTACTTC. The encoded protein is CSARDRGSWTYEQYF.

V is TRBV6-1 and J is TRBJ1-2, with TRBD1 matching 8 bases. Per the germline V gene, CDR1 is MNHNS and CDR2 is SASEGT. The V segment lost 6 bases and the J segment 4 bases; nucleotides outside the gene matches: 7. The CDR3 extends over 14 amino acids. The CDR3 spells CASSHGQGPYGYTF. The CDR3 DNA follows: TGTGCCAGCAGCCACGGACAGGGCCCCTATGGCTACACCTTC.

The CDR3 loop is CASSEWGGGTEAFF. CDR3 nucleotide sequence: TGTGCCAGCAGTGAATGGGGGGGAGGGACTGAAGCTTTCTTT. V usage is TRBV25-1 and J usage is TRBJ1-1; D possibly corresponds to TRBD1 (5 bases). This CDR3 is built from 14 residues. From germline, CDR1 is MGHDK and CDR2 SYGVNS. Trimming pared 1 base from V and 5 bases from J, leaving 11 bases between.

This clonotype was counted many times. The chain recombines TRBV6-1 with TRBJ1-1, with 8 positions matching TRBD1. The V and J ends lost 7 bases and 1 base, in that order; junction bases with no gene match: 5. Per germline, CDR1 MNHNS and CDR2 SASEGT. CDR3 length equals 14 residues. The CDR3 DNA is TGTGCCAGCATCCGACAGGGGAGGAACACTGAAGCTTTCTTT. Translated, it gives CASIRQGRNTEAFF.

This clonotype was seen many times. V gene TRBV4-3 combines with J gene TRBJ2-4; D unclear. V dropped 0 bases and J dropped 0 bases, with 12 bases sitting between them. Germline V gene sequence: CDR1 LGHNA, CDR2 YSLEER. The CDR3 runs 17 residues. CDR3 sequence (DNA): TGCGCCAGCAGCCAAGATCGGATTAGCCTAGCCAAAAACATTCAGTACTTC. Encoded protein: CASSQDRISLAKNIQYF.

This clonotype was found many times. V usage is TRBV30 and J usage is TRBJ1-1; no firm D call. This CDR3 has 14 amino acids. The germline V gene has CDR1 GTSNPN and CDR2 SVGIG (reference sequence). Trimming stripped 2 bases from V and 4 bases from J, with 14 bases between. This CDR3 reads CAWSSRTSGTEAFF. CDR3 sequence (DNA): TGTGCCTGGAGTTCCAGAACCAGTGGCACTGAAGCTTTCTTT.

This clonotype was seen many times. Without the conserved terminal phenylalanine or tryptophan, this CDR3 likely stems from a read error. V gene TRBV9 combines with J gene TRBJ2-7; 8 positions match TRBD1. This CDR3 contains 14 residues. Per germline, CDR1 SGDLS and CDR2 YYNGEE. V lost 4 bases to trimming and J lost 2 bases; unmatched junction nucleotides: 5. Here the CDR3 reads CASSPDRVAYEQYS. DNA of the CDR3: TGTGCCAGCAGCCCGGACAGGGTGGCCTACGAGCAGTACTCC.

V usage is TRBV5-1 and J usage is TRBJ2-7; tentatively, D is TRBD1 (6 bases). Germline V gene data show CDR1 as SGHRS and CDR2 as YFSETQ. There are 14 residues in the CDR3. Trimming cost V 3 bases and J 3 bases, with 13 bases left between them. The CDR3 here is CASSSLDRDYEQYF. CDR3 sequence (DNA): TGCGCCAGCAGCTCCTTGGACAGAGACTACGAGCAGTACTTC.

The rearrangement links TRBV11-1 to TRBJ1-5; possibly TRBD1 for D (6 bases). CDR1 is SGHAT, CDR2 FQDESV, per germline (reference sequence). Trimming removed 1 base at V and 1 base at J, with 11 bases between. CDR3 length: 16 residues. The CDR3 protein is CASSLGGGWSNQPQHF. Here the CDR3 DNA reads TGTGCCAGCAGCTTAGGAGGGGGATGGAGCAATCAGCCCCAGCATTTT.

The V and J genes are TRBV12-3 or TRBV12-4 and TRBJ1-1, with 7 nucleotides matching TRBD1. V was clipped by 6 bases and J by 6 bases; unmatched bases: 10. CDR3 length equals 14 residues. The CDR3 reads CASSAGRGRSEAFF. The DNA of the CDR3 is TGTGCCAGCAGCGCAGGGAGGGGGCGATCTGAAGCTTTCTTT.

The chain is built from TRBV27 and TRBJ1-2; TRBD1 is a possible D gene (5 bases). Germline lookup yields CDR1 MNHEY and CDR2 SMNVEV (reference sequence). V was pared by 10 bases and J by 7 bases, with 16 bases between. This CDR3 is 12 amino acids long. The CDR3 nucleotides read TGTGCCACCAAAAGAGAGGGGTCTGGCTACACCTTC. This sequence encodes CATKREGSGYTF.

This clonotype was recorded at least ten times. The genes are TRBV5-1 and TRBJ2-7; perhaps TRBD1 as D (6 bases). The CDR3 is 14 amino acids. From germline, CDR1 is SGHRS and CDR2 YFSETQ. The V end lost 3 bases, the J end lost 2 bases, and 12 bases lay between the germline ends. CDR3 sequence reads: CASSYRTVTYEQYF. Here the CDR3 DNA reads TGCGCCAGCAGCTACAGGACAGTAACCTACGAGCAGTACTTC.

The chain combines TRBV7-2 with TRBJ2-7, with D perhaps matching TRBD1 (5 bases). CDR3 length: 15 residues. Trimming took off 2 bases at V and 0 bases at J, with 11 bases between the two ends. Germline V lookup: CDR1 SGHTA, CDR2 FQGNSA. The CDR3 here is CASSLLWGHSYEQYF. CDR3 in DNA: TGTGCCAGCAGCTTACTCTGGGGCCACTCCTACGAGCAGTACTTC.

V and J are TRBV15 and TRBJ2-2; D is unresolved. The CDR3 extends over 13 amino acids. Germline CDR1 reads LNHNV; CDR2 reads YYDKDF (reference sequence). Trimming shortened V by 5 bases and J by 1 base, and 5 bases separated the two germline ends. Written as DNA, the CDR3 is TGTGCCACCAGCGGTCAGAACACCGGGGAGCTGTTTTTT. Amino acid sequence: CATSGQNTGELFF.

This clonotype was recorded many times. At one end, the junction sequence differs from germline, possibly due to a read error. The chain carries TRBV7-8 and TRBJ2-5; 7 bases align to TRBD1. The CDR3 loop spans 14 amino acids. In germline, CDR1 is SGHVS, CDR2 FQNEAQ. The CDR3 bases are TGTGCCATCAGCTTAGGGGGCCGAATAGAGACCCAGTACTTC. Encoded protein: CAISLGGRIETQYF.

In this sample, this clonotype turned up a few times. Just one base apart from a much larger clone, this may be a read error. The chain combines TRBV6-4 with TRBJ2-2; weak D call: TRBD1 (6 bases). Germline loops: CDR1 MRHNA, CDR2 SNTAGT. CDR3 length equals 14 residues. The chain's CDR3 is CASSDKGDTGDLFF. DNA of the CDR3: TGTGCCAGCAGTGACAAAGGGGACACCGGGGACCTGTTTTTT.

The chain employs TRBV6-2 or TRBV6-3 and TRBJ1-5; D not resolved. Germline-derived CDR1 and CDR2 are MNHEY and SVGEGT. The length of the CDR3 is 15 residues. Trimming cost V 7 bases and J 2 bases, with 15 bases left between them. The CDR3 DNA reads TGTGCCAGCACTCCGATGAGGGTTGGCAATCAGCCCCAGCATTTT. Translation gives CASTPMRVGNQPQHF.

This clonotype showed up many times. This sequence joins TRBV6-1 and TRBJ1-1, with 7 bases that match TRBD1. Germline V CDR1 and CDR2: MNHNS, SASEGT. V trimming: 4 bases; J trimming: 6 bases; junction bases outside the gene matches: 11. CDR3 size: 15 residues. The DNA for the CDR3 is TGTGCCAGCAGTGGCAGCGCCGGGACAGCCTCTGAAGCTTTCTTT. It encodes CASSGSAGTASEAFF.

This clonotype has ten or more counts. V usage is TRBV7-9 and J usage is TRBJ1-1; the match to TRBD1 covers 7 bases. Unmatched junction bases numbered 5, after V lost 3 bases and J lost 1 base. The CDR3 is made up of 15 amino acids. Germline CDR1 and CDR2: SEHNR and FQNEAQ (reference sequence). CDR3 region: CASSLLYRGNTEAFF. As DNA, the CDR3 is TGTGCCAGCAGCTTGTTATACAGGGGGAACACTGAAGCTTTCTTT. The full variable domain, with the rest looked up from reference TRBV7-9 and TRBJ1-1, is DTGVSQNPRHKITKRGQNVTFRCDPISEHNRLYWYRQTLGQGPEFLTYFQNEAQLEKSRLLSDRFSAERPKGSFSTLEIQRTEQGDSAMYLCASSLLYRGNTEAFFGQGTRLTVV.

This clonotype was counted many times. V gene TRBV6-2 or TRBV6-3 combines with J gene TRBJ2-2, with TRBD1 identical over 10 bases. The V gene end was trimmed by 6 bases and the J gene end by 3 bases; junction bases not matched to a gene: 1. Looked up from germline, CDR1 is MNHEY and CDR2 is SVGEGT. The CDR3 length is 14 residues. The CDR3, as DNA: TGTGCCAGCAGGGGGACAGGGGACACCGGGGAGCTGTTTTTT. Its translation: CASRGTGDTGELFF.

The rearrangement links TRBV12-3 or TRBV12-4 to TRBJ1-2; 8 nucleotides align to TRBD1. V shed 5 bases, J shed 12 bases, and the junction held 5 bases outside the gene matches. CDR3 length: 11 residues. CDR3 DNA: TGTGCCAGCAGTCCCCAGGGGGCCCACACCTTC. The encoded protein is CASSPQGAHTF.

This chain joins TRBV27 and TRBJ2-2; D may be TRBD1 or TRBD2 (5 bases each). Per germline, CDR1 MNHEY and CDR2 SMNVEV (reference sequence). The CDR3 consists of 16 residues. Trimming removed 5 bases at V and 0 bases at J, with 13 bases between. CDR3 DNA sequence: TGTGCCAGCAGTGTAACCGGGACGGCGAACACCGGGGAGCTGTTTTTT. Protein sequence: CASSVTGTANTGELFF.

This clonotype was recorded many times. V usage is TRBV12-3 or TRBV12-4 and J usage is TRBJ1-1, with D perhaps matching TRBD1 (5 bases). This CDR3 has 11 amino acids. V shed 5 bases and J shed 8 bases, with 9 bases lying between them. CDR3 sequence: CASSRGKEAFF. DNA for the CDR3: TGTGCCAGCAGTCGGGGGAAAGAAGCTTTCTTT.

In its sample, this clonotype was seen many times. V gene TRBV11-2 combines with J gene TRBJ1-5, with 7 bases aligning to TRBD1. V shed 2 bases and J 2 bases; nucleotides not matched to a gene: 6. This CDR3 spans 16 amino acids. Germline V gene sequence: CDR1 SGHAT, CDR2 FQNNGV. The CDR3 sequence: CASSLNNRGGNQPQHF. CDR3 coding DNA: TGTGCCAGCAGCTTAAATAACAGGGGTGGCAATCAGCCCCAGCATTTT.

The chain employs TRBV7-3 and TRBJ2-7; D could derive from TRBD1 or TRBD2 (5 bases each). Trimming left V 5 bases short and J 8 bases short, with 16 bases between. CDR3 length: 13 amino acids. The germline CDR1 and CDR2 sequences are SGHTA and FQGTGA. In nucleotides, the CDR3 is TGTGCCAGCAGCACTCACGGGTCGGGGCAGCAGTACTTC. Its protein is CASSTHGSGQQYF.

This clonotype was picked up many times. V and J are TRBV19 and TRBJ2-7, with D possibly being TRBD2 (6 bases). The germline gives CDR1 LNHDA, CDR2 SQIVND (reference sequence). This CDR3 is 15 amino acids long. Trimming left V 3 bases short and J 6 bases short, with 18 bases between. This CDR3 is CASSIALGLGREQYF. CDR3 in DNA: TGTGCCAGTAGTATTGCTCTGGGACTGGGCCGCGAGCAGTACTTC.

This clonotype has ten or more counts. V usage is TRBV6-5 and J usage is TRBJ1-5, with 10 bases fitting TRBD1. Trimming took 6 bases from V and 3 from J; bases not matched to a gene: 5. The CDR3 has 15 residues. Germline V gives CDR1 MNHEY, CDR2 SVGAGI. The CDR3, as DNA: TGTGCCAGCAGCTCGGACAGGGGGAACAATCAGCCCCAGCATTTT. This encodes CASSSDRGNNQPQHF.

The chain combines TRBV12-3 or TRBV12-4 with TRBJ1-1; D unresolved. The CDR3 extends over 16 amino acids. V lost 6 bases, J lost 4 bases, and 21 bases lay in between. CDR3 amino acids: CASSLPPGRPGTEAFF. In DNA, the CDR3 is TGTGCCAGCAGCCTACCCCCCGGACGGCCGGGCACTGAAGCTTTCTTT.

The chain is built from TRBV30 and TRBJ1-5; D possibly corresponds to TRBD1 (5 bases). Germline V gives CDR1 GTSNPN, CDR2 SVGIG (reference sequence). This CDR3 contains 13 residues. Trimming cost V 3 bases and J 5 bases, with 11 bases left between them. CDR3 nucleotide sequence: TGTGCCTGGAGCCTTCAGGGAGATCAGCCCCAGCATTTT. Translating it yields CAWSLQGDQPQHF.

This clonotype was found many times. The chain employs TRBV19 and TRBJ1-3; D ambiguous. Trimming pared 4 bases from V and 0 bases from J, leaving 10 bases between. The length of the CDR3 is 15 residues. Germline-derived CDR1 and CDR2 are LNHDA and SQIVND (reference sequence). CDR3 nucleotide sequence: TGTGCCAGTAGTACACGGACCCTCTCTGGAAACACCATATATTTT. This sequence encodes CASSTRTLSGNTIYF.

The sample holds many counts of this clonotype. The chain uses TRBV15 and TRBJ1-2; no definite D call. Trimming left V 0 bases short and J 0 bases short, with 8 bases between. The CDR3 is 15 residues long. Germline V gene data show CDR1 as LNHNV and CDR2 as YYDKDF (reference sequence). The CDR3 DNA reads TGTGCCACCAGCAGAGAGGTCGGCTCTAACTATGGCTACACCTTC. It yields the protein CATSREVGSNYGYTF.